What follows are 5 T cell receptor beta chains derived from one specimen sequenced in a study of T cell clonality in common variable immunodeficiency. Sequenced by immunoSEQ multiplex PCR; TCRdb stores in-frame clones only, minus some. The sample lists about 35,000 clones, none appearing once, the ten largest making up around 3%. The sequencing sample was made of peripheral blood mononuclear cells. The receptors derive from a person aged 18-69 years in good health.

This clone has at least ten counts. Coverage ceases 3 residues before the CDR3 finishes, and the germline J gene fills in the end. The chain has TRBV7-2 and TRBJ1-1, with unresolved D. V was shortened by 3 bases and J by 1 base, with 6 bases between the two germline ends. The CDR3 spans 13 residues. Germline values: CDR1 SGHTA, CDR2 FQGNSA. The DNA read from the CDR3 is TGTGCCAGCAGCTTGCAGGAGAACACTGAA. Translating it yields CASSLQENTE. The CDR3 reads in full as CASSLQENTEAFF.

In this sample, this clone turned up many times. The CDR3 bases that were read are TGTGCTGAGAGCTCCGCTTTGTATGAAAAG. This gives the protein CAESSALYEK. The CDR3, in full, reads CAESSALYEKLFF. The chain employs TRBV30 and TRBJ2-2; D call uncertain. The CDR3 goes on 3 residues after the read ends, and that part is filled in from the germline J gene. CDR1 and CDR2 (germline): GTSNPN, SVGIG (reference sequence). This CDR3 region has 13 residues. Based on the CDR3 plus reference TRBV30 and TRBJ2-2, the full variable domain is SQTIHQWPATLVQPVGSPLSLECTVEGTSNPNLYWYRQAAGRGLQLLFYSVGIGQISSEVPQNLSASRPQDRQFILSSKKLLLSDSGFYLCAESSALYEKLFFGEGSRLTVL.

In this sample, this clone turned up many times. The observed sequence ends 3 residues before the CDR3 terminus, with the missing tail filled in from the germline J gene. The chain has TRBV2 and TRBJ2-5; a weak D match, TRBD1 (6 bases). Germline V gene lookup returns CDR1 SNHLY and CDR2 FYNNEI. The V end lost 0 bases, the J end lost 2 bases, and 16 bases lay between the germline ends. The CDR3 length is 17 residues. CDR3 sequence reads: CASSEAQGTAGQETQYF. CDR3 bases read: TGTGCCAGCAGTGAAGCGCAGGGGACGGCTGGGCAAGAGACC.

This clone showed up many times. The read ends 3 residues early relative to the CDR3; the germline J gene fills the gap. This sequence joins TRBV30 and TRBJ2-3; 8 bases fit TRBD2. Germline V CDR1 and CDR2: GTSNPN, SVGIG (reference sequence). This CDR3 spans 16 amino acids. The CDR3 spells CAWSVYSGTLQETQYF. The covered CDR3 bases are TGTGCCTGGAGTGTATATAGCGGGACCCTCCAAGAGACG.

This clone was detected many times. Sequencing ends 3 residues short of the CDR3 end; the germline J gene provides the rest. The chain has TRBV11-2 and TRBJ2-1; 10 nucleotides agree with TRBD2. V gave up 5 bases and J gave up 5 bases; unmatched junction bases: 6. The CDR3 runs 15 residues. The V gene's germline CDR1 is SGHAT and CDR2 FQNNGV. CDR3 residues: CASSQGLALNNEQFF. CDR3 DNA (partial): TGTGCCAGCAGCCAGGGACTAGCGCTAAACAATGAG.